Below are 5 T cell receptor beta chains sequenced from a single sample in a study of CD8+ T cells in alopecia areata. As the sequencing template, cDNA was produced by extracting RNA and reverse transcribing it. Produced via immunoSEQ multiplex PCR; TCRdb's table is partial and in-frame only. The repertoire includes about 190,000 clones, approximately 56% of them detected once, and approximately 0.7% sits in the top ten. Treatment reported: oral pan-JAK inhibitor, 5-10 mg twice daily. The specimen comprised CD4+ T cells sorted from blood, sampled at week 4, from a patient treated with tofacitinib. The receptors shown here come from a human donor with alopecia areata.

This clone came up a few times. The chain combines TRBV30 with TRBJ2-7, with D unclear. Between the trimmed V and J ends, which lost 2 bases and 2 bases, there was a span of 10 bases. The CDR3 has 13 amino acids. CDR1 and CDR2 (germline): GTSNPN, SVGIG (reference sequence). CDR3 in amino acids: CAWSPSSPYEQYF. CDR3 nucleotide sequence: TGTGCCTGGAGTCCCTCCTCCCCCTACGAGCAGTACTTC.

The J gene is TRBJ1-1, the V gene TRBV30; no firm D call. Germline V lookup: CDR1 GTSNPN, CDR2 SVGIG (reference sequence). This CDR3 has 13 amino acids. V gave up 3 bases and J gave up 6 bases, with 14 bases separating them. The DNA of the CDR3 is TGTGCCTGGAGACGGGCTGGGCGCGCTGAAGCTTTCTTT. Translation: CAWRRAGRAEAFF.

This clone was observed a handful of times. This chain joins TRBV29-1 and TRBJ2-2; TRBD2 agrees at 7 bases. With V trimmed by 4 bases and J by 4 bases, 15 bases remained unmatched. Germline V gene sequence: CDR1 SQVTM, CDR2 ANQGSEA. This CDR3 is built from 17 residues. CDR3 protein: CSVGSLAGVSATGELFF. The CDR3 nucleotides read TGCAGCGTTGGATCCTTGGCGGGAGTTTCGGCCACCGGGGAGCTGTTTTTT.

The chain joins TRBV30 to TRBJ2-3, with TRBD2 identical over 11 bases. This CDR3 spans 13 amino acids. In germline, CDR1 is GTSNPN, CDR2 SVGIG (reference sequence). After removal of 6 bases from V and 4 bases from J, the junction contained 3 bases not matched to a gene. DNA of the CDR3: TGTGCCTGTAGCGGGAGGGCCGCAGATACGCAGTATTTT. Amino acid sequence: CACSGRAADTQYF.

This chain joins TRBV9 and TRBJ2-7; D perhaps matches TRBD1 (5 bases). The CDR3 totals 14 residues. V lost 3 bases and J lost 0, with 10 bases in between. The V gene's germline CDR1 is SGDLS and CDR2 YYNGEE. CDR3 in amino acids: CASSGQPSSYEQYF. The CDR3 DNA is TGTGCCAGCAGCGGACAGCCGAGCTCCTACGAGCAGTACTTC. The full variable domain, rest sourced from reference TRBV9 and TRBJ2-7, is DSGVTQTPKHLITATGQRVTLRCSPRSGDLSVYWYQQSLDQGLQFLIQYYNGEERAKGNILERFSAQQFPDLHSELNLSSLELGDSALYFCASSGQPSSYEQYFGPGTRLTVT.